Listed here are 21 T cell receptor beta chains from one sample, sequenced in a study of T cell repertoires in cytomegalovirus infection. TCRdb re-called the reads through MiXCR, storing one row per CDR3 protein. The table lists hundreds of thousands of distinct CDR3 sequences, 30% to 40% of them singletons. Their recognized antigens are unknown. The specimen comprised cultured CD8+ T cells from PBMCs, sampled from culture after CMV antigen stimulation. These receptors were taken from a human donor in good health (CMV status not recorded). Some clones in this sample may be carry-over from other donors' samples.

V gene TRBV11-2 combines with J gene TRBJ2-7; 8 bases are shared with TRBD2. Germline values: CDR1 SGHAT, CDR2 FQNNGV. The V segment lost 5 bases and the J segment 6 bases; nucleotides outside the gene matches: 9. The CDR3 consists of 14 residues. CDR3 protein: CASSEPRGVLEQYF. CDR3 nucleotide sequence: TGTGCCAGCAGCGAGCCGCGGGGGGTACTCGAGCAGTACTTC.

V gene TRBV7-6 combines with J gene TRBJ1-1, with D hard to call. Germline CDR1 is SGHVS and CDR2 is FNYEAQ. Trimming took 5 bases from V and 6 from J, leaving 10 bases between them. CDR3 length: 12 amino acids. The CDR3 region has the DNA TGTGCCAGCAGCCGTGGAGACGCTGAAGCTTTCTTT. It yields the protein CASSRGDAEAFF.

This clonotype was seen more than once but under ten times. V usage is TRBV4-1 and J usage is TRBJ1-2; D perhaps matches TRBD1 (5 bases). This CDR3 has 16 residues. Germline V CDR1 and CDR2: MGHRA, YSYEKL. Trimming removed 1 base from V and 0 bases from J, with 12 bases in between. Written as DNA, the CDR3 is TGCGCCAGCAGCCAAGCGAAGGGACTCACTAACTATGGCTACACCTTC. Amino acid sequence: CASSQAKGLTNYGYTF.

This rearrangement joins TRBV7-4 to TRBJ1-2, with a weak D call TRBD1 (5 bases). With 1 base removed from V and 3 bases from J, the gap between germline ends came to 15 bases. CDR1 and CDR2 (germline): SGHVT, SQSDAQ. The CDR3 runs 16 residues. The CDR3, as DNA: TGTGCCAGCAGCTTAGATGGGGGGGAACCTTACTATGGCTACACCTTC. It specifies CASSLDGGEPYYGYTF.

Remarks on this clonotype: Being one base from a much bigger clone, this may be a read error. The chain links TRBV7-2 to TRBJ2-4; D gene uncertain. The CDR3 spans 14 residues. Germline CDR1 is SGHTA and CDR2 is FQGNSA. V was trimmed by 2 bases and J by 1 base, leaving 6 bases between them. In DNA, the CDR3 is TGTACCAGCAGCTTACCCGGGGCCAAAAACATTCAGTACTTC. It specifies CTSSLPGAKNIQYF.

CDR3 sequence reads: CASSSSLRDYEQYF. The CDR3 nucleotides are TGTGCCAGCAGCTCTTCCCTTAGGGACTACGAGCAGTACTTC. This chain links TRBV7-9 with TRBJ2-7; the D is unclear. V shed 4 bases and J shed 3 bases, with 13 bases lying between them. CDR3 size: 14 residues. Germline CDR1 is SEHNR and CDR2 is FQNEAQ (reference sequence).

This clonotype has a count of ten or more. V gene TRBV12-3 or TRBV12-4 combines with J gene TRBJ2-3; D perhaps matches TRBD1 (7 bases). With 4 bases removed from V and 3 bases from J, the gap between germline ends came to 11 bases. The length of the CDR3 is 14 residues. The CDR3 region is CASSSQGGTDTQYF. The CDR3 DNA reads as TGTGCCAGCAGTTCCCAGGGGGGAACAGATACGCAGTATTTT.

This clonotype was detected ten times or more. CDR3 DNA: TGTGCCACGAATGGAGGGGAGACTGAAGCTTTCTTT. It yields the protein CATNGGETEAFF. The rearrangement links TRBV10-3 to TRBJ1-1; possible D gene TRBD1, 5 bases. This CDR3 comprises 12 residues. Trimming stripped 10 bases from V and 5 bases from J, with 14 bases between. Germline V gene data show CDR1 as ENHRY and CDR2 as SYGVKD.

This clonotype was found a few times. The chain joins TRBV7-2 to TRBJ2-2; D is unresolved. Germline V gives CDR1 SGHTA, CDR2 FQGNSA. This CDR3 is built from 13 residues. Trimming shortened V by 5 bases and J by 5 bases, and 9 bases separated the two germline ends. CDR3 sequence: CASSQTTTGELFF. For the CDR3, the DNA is TGTGCCAGCAGCCAGACAACGACCGGGGAGCTGTTTTTT.

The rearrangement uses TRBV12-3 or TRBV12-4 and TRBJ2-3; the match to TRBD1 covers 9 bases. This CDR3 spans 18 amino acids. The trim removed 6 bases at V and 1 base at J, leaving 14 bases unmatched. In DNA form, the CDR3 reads TGTGCCAGCAGCCTATACTACAGGGGGCGTGTTGGCACAGATACGCAGTATTTT. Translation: CASSLYYRGRVGTDTQYF.

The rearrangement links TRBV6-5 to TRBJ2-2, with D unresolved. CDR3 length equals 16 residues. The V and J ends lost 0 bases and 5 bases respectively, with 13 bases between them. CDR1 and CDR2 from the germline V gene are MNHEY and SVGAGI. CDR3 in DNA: TGTGCCAGCAGTTACTCGAGTGGGGTTGGAACCGGGGAGCTGTTTTTT. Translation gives CASSYSSGVGTGELFF.

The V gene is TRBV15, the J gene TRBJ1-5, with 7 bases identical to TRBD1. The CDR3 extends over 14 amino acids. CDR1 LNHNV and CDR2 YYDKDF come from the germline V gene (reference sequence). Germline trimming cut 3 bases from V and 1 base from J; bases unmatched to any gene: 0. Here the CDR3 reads CATSRDRSNQPQHF. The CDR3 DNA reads TGTGCCACCAGCAGGGACAGGAGCAATCAGCCCCAGCATTTT. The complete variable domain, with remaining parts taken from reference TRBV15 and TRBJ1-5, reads DAMVIQNPRYQVTQFGKPVTLSCSQTLNHNVMYWYQQKSSQAPKLLFHYYDKDFNNEADTPDNFQSRRPNTSFCFLDIRSPGLGDTAMYLCATSRDRSNQPQHFGDGTRLSIL.

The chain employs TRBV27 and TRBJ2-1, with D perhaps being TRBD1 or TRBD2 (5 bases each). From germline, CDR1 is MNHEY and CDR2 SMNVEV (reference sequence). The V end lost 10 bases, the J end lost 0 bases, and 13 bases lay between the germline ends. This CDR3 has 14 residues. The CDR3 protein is CATGPQNSYNEQFF. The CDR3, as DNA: TGTGCCACGGGGCCTCAAAACTCCTACAATGAGCAGTTCTTC.

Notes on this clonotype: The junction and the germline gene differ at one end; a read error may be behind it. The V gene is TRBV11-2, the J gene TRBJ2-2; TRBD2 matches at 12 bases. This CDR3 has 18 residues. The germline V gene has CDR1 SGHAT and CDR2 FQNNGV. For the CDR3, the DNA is TGTGCCAGCAGCTCTTGGCTAGCGGGGGGGCCGGGCACCGGGAAGCTGTTTTTT. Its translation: CASSSWLAGGPGTGKLFF.

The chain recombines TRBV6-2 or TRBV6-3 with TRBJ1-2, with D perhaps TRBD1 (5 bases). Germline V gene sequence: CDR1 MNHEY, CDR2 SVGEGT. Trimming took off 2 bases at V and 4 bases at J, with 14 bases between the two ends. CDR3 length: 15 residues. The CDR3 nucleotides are TGTGCCAGCAGTTACCAGGGTAGTACTTCCTATGGCTACACCTTC. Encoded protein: CASSYQGSTSYGYTF.

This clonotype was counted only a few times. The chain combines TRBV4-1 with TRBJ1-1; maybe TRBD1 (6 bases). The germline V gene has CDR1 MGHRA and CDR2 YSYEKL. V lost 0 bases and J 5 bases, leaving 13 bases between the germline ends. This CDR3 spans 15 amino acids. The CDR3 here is CASSQEVRGSTEAFF. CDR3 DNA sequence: TGCGCCAGCAGCCAAGAAGTGAGGGGGAGTACTGAAGCTTTCTTT.

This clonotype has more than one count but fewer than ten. Here the CDR3 reads CASSLGMRGWNYGYTF. CDR3 sequence (DNA): TGTGCCAGCAGCTTGGGGATGAGGGGCTGGAACTATGGCTACACCTTC. The chain links TRBV5-4 to TRBJ1-2; D might be TRBD1 (5 bases). The germline V gene has CDR1 SGHNT and CDR2 YYREEE (reference sequence). V gave up 0 bases and J gave up 2 bases, with 14 bases separating them. The CDR3 covers 16 residues.

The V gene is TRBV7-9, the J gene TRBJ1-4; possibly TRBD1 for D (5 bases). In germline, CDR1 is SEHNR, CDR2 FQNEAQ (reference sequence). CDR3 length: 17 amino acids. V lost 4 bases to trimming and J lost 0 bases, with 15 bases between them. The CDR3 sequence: CASSWRDPSATNEKLFF. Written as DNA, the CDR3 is TGTGCCAGCAGCTGGCGGGACCCCTCTGCAACTAATGAAAAACTGTTTTTT. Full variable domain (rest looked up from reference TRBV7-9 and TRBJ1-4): DTGVSQNPRHKITKRGQNVTFRCDPISEHNRLYWYRQTLGQGPEFLTYFQNEAQLEKSRLLSDRFSAERPKGSFSTLEIQRTEQGDSAMYLCASSWRDPSATNEKLFFGSGTQLSVL.

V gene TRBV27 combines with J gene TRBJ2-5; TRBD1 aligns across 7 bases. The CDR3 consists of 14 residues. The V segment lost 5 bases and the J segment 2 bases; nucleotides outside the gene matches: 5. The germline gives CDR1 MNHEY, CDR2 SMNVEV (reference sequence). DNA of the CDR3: TGTGCCAGCAGTGCTACAGGGGCTCAAGAGACCCAGTACTTC. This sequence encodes CASSATGAQETQYF.

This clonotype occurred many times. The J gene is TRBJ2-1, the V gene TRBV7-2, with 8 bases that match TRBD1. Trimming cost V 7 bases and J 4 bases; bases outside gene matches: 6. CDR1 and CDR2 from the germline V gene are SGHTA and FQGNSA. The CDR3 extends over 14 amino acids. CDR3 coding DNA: TGTGCCAGCAATGACAGGGGAAGGTACAATGAGCAGTTCTTC. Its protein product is CASNDRGRYNEQFF.

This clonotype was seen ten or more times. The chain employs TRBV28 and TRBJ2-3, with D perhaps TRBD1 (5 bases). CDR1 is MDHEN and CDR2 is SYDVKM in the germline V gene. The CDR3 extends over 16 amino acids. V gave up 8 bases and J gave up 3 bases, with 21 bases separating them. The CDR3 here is CASPPRSRPGTDTQYF. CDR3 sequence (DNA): TGTGCCAGCCCCCCAAGGTCCAGGCCAGGGACAGATACGCAGTATTTT.